This entry features one TCR beta chain sequence. There are many counts of this clonotype. Its target antigen remains unknown. One base away there is no much larger clone; base qualities are not given. Measured from the cysteine to the phenylalanine, the CDR3 is 15 residues long. CDR3 DNA is the only sequence kept; it has 45 bases, read in frame from the first base. From V the trimming removes 5 bases and from J it removes 7 bases, while the gene matches leave 11 bases of the junction unaccounted for. This sample is part of a study of CD8 T cells in ankylosing spondylitis (TCRdb year 2017). Context from the whole study: The study profiled T cell receptor beta repertoires in healthy donors and ankylosing spondylitis patients to find disease-linked TCR variants. In total, the full study cohort was made up of 100 to 140 healthy donors and approximately 27 ankylosing spondylitis patients. Peripheral blood samples were taken, and synovial fluid was additionally collected from ankylosing spondylitis patients. Beyond this particular receptor, the publication reports: Some motif variants were previously reported in synovial fluid and blood of reactive arthritis patients, suggesting common disease-initiation mechanisms. The disease-linked clones were reported to be significantly enriched in matched synovial fluid samples from ankylosing spondylitis patients. In peripheral blood, the disease-linked clones were found at relatively low frequencies and had a CD8+ phenotype. A TCR beta motif made up of several highly homologous amino acid variants appeared to be characteristic of blood from ankylosing spondylitis patients.

The listed sequencing device is Illumina HiSeq 2500. Quantitative 5'-RACE with molecular barcodes was the method used to prepare the TCR beta libraries. In the original analysis: Disease-linked TCR variants were identified with a new computational method built on a probabilistic model of VDJ rearrangement. TCRdb applied fastp at Q25 and MiXCR to the public reads, then kept only in-frame beta chains. Each CDR3 protein appears once, grouped with its most common genes and DNA. Clone size and V and J calls follow TCRdb, not the original study. The sample data list hundreds of thousands of distinct CDR3 sequences, and 25% to 30% of these were observed just once. The ten largest make up roughly 6.7% of the sample.

The sequenced sample was blood, either unsorted or a sorted T cell fraction (not recorded which). The chain is made from TRBV12-3 or TRBV12-4 and TRBJ1-5, with 7 bases matching TRBD1. The origin of this receptor is a male donor with ankylosing spondylitis or in good health (not recorded which). The sequenced DNA is TGTGCCAGCAGTCCCGGGACAGAATTCGGCCAGCCCCAGCATTTT. This codes for CASSPGTEFGQPQHF.